The following is a T cell receptor (beta chain) sequence with its context. What it binds is not known. The CDR3 has 11 residues. The germline V gene encodes CDR1 SEHNR and CDR2 FQNEAQ (reference sequence). The data belong to a study of blood T cells in healthy people across ages. Combining a sample-barcoded 5' primer with a J-beta primer mix, a second PCR ran for 7 to 11 cycles. MiXCR, run by TCRdb on the 5' RACE reads, gives a single entry per CDR3 protein. Of about 1,600,000 distinct CDR3 sequences in the sample, around 42% were seen once. Broader study findings: Possibly, changes in expanded clonotypes were confounded because donor CMV status was unknown.

The chain links TRBV7-9 to TRBJ2-7, with D perhaps matching TRBD2 (5 bases). Material: blood. The clonotype comes from a woman between 18 and 29 years old in good health. CDR3 in DNA: TGTGCTTACTCTCGAGGGAACGAGCAGTACTTC. It codes for CAYSRGNEQYF.